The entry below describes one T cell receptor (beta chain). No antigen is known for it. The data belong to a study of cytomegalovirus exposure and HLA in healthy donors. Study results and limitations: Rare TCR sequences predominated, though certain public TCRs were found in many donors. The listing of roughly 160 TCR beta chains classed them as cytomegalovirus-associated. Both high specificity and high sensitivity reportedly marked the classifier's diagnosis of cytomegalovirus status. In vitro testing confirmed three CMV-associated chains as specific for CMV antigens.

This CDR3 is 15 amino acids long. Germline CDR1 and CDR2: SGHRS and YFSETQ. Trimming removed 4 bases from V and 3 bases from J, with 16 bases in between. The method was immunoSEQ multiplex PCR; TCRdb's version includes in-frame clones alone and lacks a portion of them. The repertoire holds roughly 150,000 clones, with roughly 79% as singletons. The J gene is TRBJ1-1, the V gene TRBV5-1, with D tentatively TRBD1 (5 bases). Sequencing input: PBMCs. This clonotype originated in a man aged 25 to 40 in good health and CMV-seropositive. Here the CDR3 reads CASSPQGLSDTEAFF. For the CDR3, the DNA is TGCGCCAGCAGCCCCCAGGGACTGTCGGACACTGAAGCTTTCTTT. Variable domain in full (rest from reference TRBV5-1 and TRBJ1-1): KAGVTQTPRYLIKTRGQQVTLSCSPISGHRSVSWYQQTPGQGLQFLFEYFSETQRNKGNFPGRFSGRQFSNSRSEMNVSTLELGDSALYLCASSPQGLSDTEAFFGQGTRLTVV.